Each of the 17 T cell receptor beta chains below was sequenced from the same sample in a study of cytomegalovirus exposure and HLA in healthy donors. Assay: immunoSEQ multiplex PCR; the TCRdb copy retains only in-frame clones and omits some. This table has 43,000 or so clones, 92% appearing once. Sequencing input: PBMCs. Source of these receptors: a man aged 18 to 35 in good health and CMV-seronegative.

The chain joins TRBV18 to TRBJ2-7, with D unclear. The V gene lost 0 bases and the J gene lost 1 base, with 7 bases spanning the gap. Germline values: CDR1 KGHSH, CDR2 LQKENI. The CDR3 is 14 amino acids. CDR3 loop: CASSPPEQSYEQYF. The CDR3 DNA is TGTGCCAGCTCACCACCGGAACAGTCCTACGAGCAGTACTTC.

The CDR3 region has the DNA TGTGCCAGCAGCCTCGGGACAGGACACAATCAGCCCCAGCATTTT. This sequence encodes CASSLGTGHNQPQHF. The chain recombines TRBV7-9 with TRBJ1-5; 8 positions agree with TRBD1. V shed 5 bases, J shed 3 bases, and the junction held 6 bases outside the gene matches. The CDR3 covers 15 residues. Germline V gene sequence: CDR1 SEHNR, CDR2 FQNEAQ (reference sequence).

The chain uses TRBV7-6 and TRBJ2-1, with D possibly TRBD2 on 7 matching bases. V was clipped by 4 bases and J by 8 bases, with 15 bases between them. Germline loops: CDR1 SGHVS, CDR2 FNYEAQ. This CDR3 spans 14 amino acids. The CDR3 sequence is CASSWAGATDEQFF. The CDR3 bases are TGTGCCAGCAGCTGGGCGGGGGCGACCGATGAGCAGTTCTTC.

The rearrangement joins TRBV2 to TRBJ2-1, with 7 bases identical to TRBD2. The CDR3 is made up of 15 amino acids. J gave up 0 bases and V 8 bases, and 7 bases lay outside the gene matches. Germline lookup yields CDR1 SNHLY and CDR2 FYNNEI. CDR3 loop: CASPVPSGSYNEQFF. CDR3 nucleotides: TGTGCCAGCCCAGTTCCTAGCGGCTCCTACAATGAGCAGTTCTTC.

This clone was seen a few times. The V and J genes are TRBV6-6 and TRBJ2-7; TRBD1 matches at 7 bases. The germline V gene has CDR1 MNHNY and CDR2 SVGAGI (reference sequence). The J segment lost 6 bases and the V segment lost 5 bases, leaving 7 bases of the junction unmatched. This CDR3 region has 13 residues. The CDR3 bases are TGTGCCAGCAGTCCTACGACAGGGCCCGAGCAGTACTTC. Translated: CASSPTTGPEQYF.

The V and J genes are TRBV12-5 and TRBJ2-5; D possibly corresponds to TRBD1 (6 bases). This CDR3 has 15 amino acids. Trimming shortened V by 3 bases and J by 1 base, and 12 bases separated the two germline ends. Germline V gene sequence: CDR1 LGHNT, CDR2 FRNRAP. The CDR3 loop is CASGFYGQLQETQYF. CDR3 DNA sequence: TGTGCTAGTGGTTTTTATGGACAGCTCCAAGAGACCCAGTACTTC.

J is TRBJ2-5 and V is TRBV28; a possible D gene is TRBD2 (6 bases). Germline V gene sequence: CDR1 MDHEN, CDR2 SYDVKM. The CDR3 loop spans 14 amino acids. Between the trimmed V and J ends, which lost 2 bases and 3 bases, there was a span of 10 bases. The CDR3 protein is CASSLVGEEETQYF. The DNA for the CDR3 is TGTGCCAGCAGTTTAGTAGGGGAGGAAGAGACCCAGTACTTC.

J is TRBJ2-7 and V is TRBV7-2, with 10 bases matching TRBD2. This CDR3 contains 16 residues. Per the germline V gene, CDR1 is SGHTA and CDR2 is FQGNSA. J gave up 1 base and V 6 bases, and 9 bases lay outside the gene matches. In DNA, the CDR3 is TGTGCCAGCAGTCGATCTAGCGGGGGCCTATCCTACGAGCAGTACTTC. It codes for CASSRSSGGLSYEQYF.

V usage is TRBV28 and J usage is TRBJ2-1; D is unclear. The germline V gene encodes CDR1 MDHEN and CDR2 SYDVKM. V was trimmed by 6 bases and J by 6 bases, leaving 18 bases between them. The CDR3 has 15 residues. The CDR3 nucleotides read TGTGCCAGCAGCCCGTTAGAACTACTTAGCAATGAGCAGTTCTTC. Amino acids: CASSPLELLSNEQFF. Full variable domain (remainder filled in from reference TRBV28 and TRBJ2-1): DVKVTQSSRYLVKRTGEKVFLECVQDMDHENMFWYRQDPGLGLRLIYFSYDVKMKEKGDIPEGYSVSREKKERFSLILESASTNQTSMYLCASSPLELLSNEQFFGPGTRLTVL.

Only one count was recorded for this clone. This rearrangement joins TRBV4-1 to TRBJ1-2; no definite D call. Trimming removed 4 bases from V and 6 bases from J, with 15 bases in between. The CDR3 totals 14 residues. Germline values: CDR1 MGHRA, CDR2 YSYEKL. The DNA for the CDR3 is TGCGCCAGCAGCCCCGACGGGGTGTGGAATGGCTACACCTTC. This codes for CASSPDGVWNGYTF.

This clone was seen a few times. The chain has TRBV19 and TRBJ1-5, with 12 bases aligning to TRBD1. The trim removed 9 bases at V and 7 bases at J, leaving 7 bases unmatched. Germline V gene data show CDR1 as LNHDA and CDR2 as SQIVND (reference sequence). CDR3 length: 14 residues. As DNA, the CDR3 is TGTGCCAGCCGGGACAGGGGGCTCCAGCAGCCCCAGCATTTT. Translation: CASRDRGLQQPQHF.

This clone appeared once. The chain recombines TRBV5-1 with TRBJ1-3; D not resolved. CDR1 and CDR2 (germline): SGHRS, YFSETQ. V was shortened by 5 bases and J by 0 bases, with 12 bases between the two germline ends. The CDR3 contains 15 residues. The CDR3 DNA reads as TGCGCCAGCAGTTACAGCTCAATCTCTGGAAACACCATATATTTT. It codes for CASSYSSISGNTIYF.

This chain uses TRBV2 with TRBJ2-3, with a weak D call TRBD1 (6 bases). Trimming took 5 bases from V and 3 from J, leaving 18 bases between them. Germline CDR1 and CDR2: SNHLY and FYNNEI. The CDR3 has 16 residues. CDR3 region: CASSPSRDTRTDTQYF. CDR3 sequence (DNA): TGTGCCAGCAGTCCCAGCCGGGACACCAGAACAGATACGCAGTATTTT.

V is TRBV18 and J is TRBJ1-1, with a tentative D call TRBD1 (5 bases). This CDR3 region has 14 residues. Germline V gene data show CDR1 as KGHSH and CDR2 as LQKENI. V was shortened by 6 bases and J by 6 bases, with 17 bases between the two germline ends. The chain's CDR3 is CASSDRSAGAEAFF. CDR3 nucleotide sequence: TGTGCCAGCTCTGACAGATCAGCGGGGGCTGAAGCTTTCTTT. The whole variable domain, filled in from reference TRBV18 and TRBJ1-1, reads NAGVMQNPRHLVRRRGQEARLRCSPMKGHSHVYWYRQLPEEGLKFMVYLQKENIIDESGMPKERFSAEFPKEGPSILRIQQVVRGDSAAYFCASSDRSAGAEAFFGQGTRLTVV.

This clone was observed a few times. The chain carries TRBV6-4 and TRBJ2-3, with 9 bases aligning to TRBD2. Germline CDR1 reads MRHNA; CDR2 reads SNTAGT. Trimming removed 4 bases from V and 4 bases from J; junction bases left unmatched: 9. The CDR3 has 16 amino acids. The CDR3 region has the DNA TGTGCCAGCAGTGTCCATAGCGGGAGCGCCCCAGATACGCAGTATTTT. Protein: CASSVHSGSAPDTQYF.

CDR3 sequence: CASSVELATDTQYF. Written as DNA, the CDR3 is TGTGCCAGCAGCGTAGAACTAGCGACAGATACGCAGTATTTT. J is TRBJ2-3 and V is TRBV9, with TRBD2 matching over 7 bases. Germline CDR1 is SGDLS and CDR2 is YYNGEE. The CDR3 loop spans 14 amino acids. With V trimmed by 0 bases and J by 3 bases, 1 base remained unmatched.

The V gene is TRBV29-1, the J gene TRBJ1-2; D not certain. V was cut by 3 bases and J by 8 bases, with 16 bases left in between. Germline CDR1 and CDR2: SQVTM and ANQGSEA. This CDR3 has 13 amino acids. The CDR3 DNA is TGCAGCGTTGAGGGTGTAGGAGGGTTCGGCTACACCTTC. Protein sequence: CSVEGVGGFGYTF.